This TCR beta chain originates from a study of CD8+CD57+ T cells in acquired aplastic anemia. Overall study findings and caveats: CD8+ Simpson's diversity in patients was not significantly different from that in controls. Patients and controls shared twenty-nine CD8+ CDR3 sequences.

V was pared by 4 bases and J by 7 bases, with 5 bases of the junction left unmatched. Germline loops: CDR1 SGHTA, CDR2 FQGNSA. This CDR3 has 14 amino acids. This clonotype appeared a few times. No antigen is known for it. Investigators profiled TCR beta VDJ and CDR3 from genomic DNA template. TCRdb analysed the reads with MiXCR anew, one entry per CDR3 protein. The sample holds 80,000 to 100,000 distinct CDR3 sequences, 55% to 70% seen once. Sequencing was done on patients that had shown CD8+CD57+ cell expansion by flow cytometry. Prior therapy had not been administered to any patient at the time of blood sampling.

The sequencing input was sorted CD4+, CD8+, or CD8+CD57+ T cells (not recorded which) from PBMCs. The chain links TRBV7-2 to TRBJ2-4; TRBD2 matches 9 bases. The clonotype originates from a human donor with aplastic anemia. Here the CDR3 reads CASSSRGGANIQYF. DNA of the CDR3: TGTGCCAGCAGCTCACGCGGGGGGGCTAACATTCAGTACTTC. Looking up the rest from reference TRBV7-2 and TRBJ2-4 gives the full variable domain: GAGVSQSPSNKVTEKGKDVELRCDPISGHTALYWYRQSLGQGLEFLIYFQGNSAPDKSGLPSDRFSAERTGGSVSTLTIQRTQQEDSAVYLCASSSRGGANIQYFGAGTRLSVL.